The rows below give T cell receptor beta chains drawn from one sample of a study of T cell repertoires in aging, cancer and after chemotherapy. TCRdb analysed the multiplex PCR reads with MiXCR anew, one entry per CDR3 protein. The table lists a few thousand distinct CDR3 sequences, about 44% of them singletons, with approximately 5.8% in the top ten. The specimen was blood. The receptors derive from a human donor with a solid tumor. Both conserved end residues are part of each CDR3. The D gene is left open where the match is weak. Clone size, where shown, is once, few, many, or a class for clones that have expanded.

>TRBJ2-1|few|TRBV20-1|TRBD2
TGCAGTGCTAGAGTGAGACTAGCGGGCTTAAATGAGCAGTTCTTC
CSARVRLAGLNEQFF
>TRBJ2-1|NA|TRBV19|TRBD2
TGTGCCAGTAGTACCCTGGGGGGGAACTACAATGAGCAGTTCTTC
CASSTLGGNYNEQFF
>TRBJ1-5|few|TRBV5-4|NA
TGTGCCAGCAGCTTGTACCGGGGAGGAGTCGAATATCAGCCCCAGCATTTT
CASSLYRGGVEYQPQHF
>TRBJ1-4|medium-sized|TRBV30|NA
TGTGCCTGGAGTGTAAGTCTCCAAGTAGGTCTGTTTTTT
CAWSVSLQVGLFF
>TRBJ2-5|few|TRBV10-3|TRBD2
TGTGCCATCAGTGCCCAGAAGCGGGGAGGGCCGAAAGAGACCCAGTACTTC
CAISAQKRGGPKETQYF
>TRBJ2-1|few|TRBV6-1|TRBD2
TGTGCCAGCAGCGTTACTAGCGGGGACTACAATGAGCAGTTCTTC
CASSVTSGDYNEQFF
>TRBJ1-5|NA|TRBV6-1|NA
TGTGCCAGCAGTGAAGAGGGTCATCAGCCCCAGCATTTT
CASSEEGHQPQHF
>TRBJ2-2|NA|TRBV30|TRBD1
TGTGCCTGGAAGGCCAGGGGGACGGCCGGGGAGCTGTTTTTT
CAWKARGTAGELFF
>TRBJ1-2|NA|TRBV29-1|TRBD1
TGCAGCTATTTTCAGGGGGCCAGCTTGGAGGGCTACACCTTC
CSYFQGASLEGYTF
>TRBJ1-4|NA|TRBV19|NA
TGTGCCAGTAGTGCCGGGAGTAATAAAAAACTGTTTTTT
CASSAGSNKKLFF
>TRBJ2-5|NA|TRBV6-1|TRBD2
TGTGCCAGCAGTCGCCTCGCGGGGGGGCAAGAGACCCAGTACTTC
CASSRLAGGQETQYF
>TRBJ1-2|few|TRBV19|NA
TGTGCCAGTAGTTACGGAAACTATGGCTACACCTTC
CASSYGNYGYTF
>TRBJ1-2|few|TRBV6-1|NA
TGTGCCAGCCCGAGGGAGGGTAAGGGACTATCTGGCTACACCTTC
CASPREGKGLSGYTF
>TRBJ2-7|NA|TRBV20-1|NA
TGCAGTGCTAGAGATGTGGCAAGGGAGACGGGCGAGCAGTACTTC
CSARDVARETGEQYF
>TRBJ2-5|NA|TRBV30|NA
TGTGCCTGGAGTGTAAGGATGGGGGAGACCCAGTACTTC
CAWSVRMGETQYF
>TRBJ2-3|few|TRBV6-5|TRBD1
TGTGCCAGCGGTAGGGGGCCCCTCACAGATACGCAGTATTTT
CASGRGPLTDTQYF
>TRBJ2-7|medium-sized|TRBV6-5|NA
TGTGCCAGCAGTTACCAGGGAGGTAACGAGCAGTACTTC
CASSYQGGNEQYF